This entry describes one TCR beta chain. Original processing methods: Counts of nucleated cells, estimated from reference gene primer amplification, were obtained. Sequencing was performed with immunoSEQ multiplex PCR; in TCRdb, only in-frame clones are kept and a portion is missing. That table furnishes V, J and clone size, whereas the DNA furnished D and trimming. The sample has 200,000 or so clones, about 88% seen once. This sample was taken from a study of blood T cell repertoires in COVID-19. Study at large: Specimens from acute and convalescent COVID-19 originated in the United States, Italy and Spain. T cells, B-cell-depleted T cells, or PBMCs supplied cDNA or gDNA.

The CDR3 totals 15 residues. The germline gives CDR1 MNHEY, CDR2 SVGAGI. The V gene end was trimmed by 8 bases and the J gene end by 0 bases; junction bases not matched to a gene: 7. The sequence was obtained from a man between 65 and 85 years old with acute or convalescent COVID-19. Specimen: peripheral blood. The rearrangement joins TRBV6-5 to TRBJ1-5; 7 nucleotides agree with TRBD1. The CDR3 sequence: CASSQGGYSNQPQHF. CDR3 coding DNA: TGTGCCAGCTCCCAGGGGGGCTATAGCAATCAGCCCCAGCATTTT.